The rows below give T cell receptor beta chains drawn from one sample of a study of shared clonotypes between healthy human individuals. The protocol was immunoSEQ multiplex PCR, while the TCRdb copy is restricted to in-frame clones and leaves out a portion. This sample has roughly 530,000 clones, with about 96% found just once. The sample was naive CD4+ T cells sorted from blood. All receptors derive from a woman in her twenties or thirties in good health. Each CDR3 is given with its conserved first and last residue. Fields, in order: J gene, clone size, V gene, D gene, CDR3 DNA, CDR3 protein. The D gene is left open where the match is weak. Some rows mark clone size as missing; the rest say once, few, many or name a class of expanded clone.

>TRBJ2-3|NA|TRBV2|TRBD1
TGTGCCAGCACCCAACAGGGGGATACGCAGTATTTT
CASTQQGDTQYF
>TRBJ1-1|NA|TRBV18|NA
TGTGCCAGCTCACCAACCGAAATGAACACTGAAGCTTTCTTT
CASSPTEMNTEAFF
>TRBJ2-7|NA|TRBV18|TRBD2
TGTGCCAGCTCACCCGGGACTAGCGGGAGGCTCAACGAGCAGTACTTC
CASSPGTSGRLNEQYF
>TRBJ2-5|once|TRBV4-2|NA
TGTGCCAGCAGCCAAGAAGGGGGGCAAGAGACCCAGTACTTC
CASSQEGGQETQYF
>TRBJ2-7|NA|TRBV4-1|TRBD2
TGCGCCAGCACCCAAAGAGTTCTAGCGGGAGGCCTCTCCTACGAGCAGTACTTC
CASTQRVLAGGLSYEQYF
>TRBJ1-1|NA|TRBV7-2|NA
TGTGCCAGCAGCTTAGGAGGGATGACTGAAGCTTTCTTT
CASSLGGMTEAFF
>TRBJ1-4|NA|TRBV5-5|NA
TGTGCCAGCAGGTCCGACGGCCTGAATGAAAAACTGTTTTTT
CASRSDGLNEKLFF
>TRBJ2-7|NA|TRBV29-1|NA
TGCAGCGTTGCCCGGCAGTCCTACGAGCAGTACTTC
CSVARQSYEQYF
>TRBJ2-1|NA|TRBV11-2|NA
TGTGCCAGCAGCCTAACGAGGAACGAGCAGTTCTTC
CASSLTRNEQFF
>TRBJ2-7|NA|TRBV5-1|NA
TGCGCCAGCAGCCCAAACGGCCACCCAGGCGAGCAGTACTTC
CASSPNGHPGEQYF
>TRBJ1-6|NA|TRBV25-1|TRBD1
TGTGCCAGCTGCAGGGGGCTGGAATCACCCCTCCACTTT
CASCRGLESPLHF
>TRBJ2-7|NA|TRBV19|NA
TGTGCCAGTAGTATAGCCGGGATCGCCAGCTACGAGCAGTACTTC
CASSIAGIASYEQYF
>TRBJ2-3|NA|TRBV2|NA
TGTGCCAGCAAATACAACCTCGGGGCAGATACGCAGTATTTT
CASKYNLGADTQYF
>TRBJ1-5|NA|TRBV19|TRBD1
TGTGCCAGTAGTAGGACAGGGGGCGGGCAGCCCCAGCATTTT
CASSRTGGGQPQHF
>TRBJ2-7|once|TRBV28|TRBD1
TGTGCCAGCAGTACCTCGGGACAGGGGTCTAGGGAGCAGTACTTC
CASSTSGQGSREQYF